This T cell receptor (beta chain) was obtained from a study of cytomegalovirus exposure and HLA in healthy donors. The V gene end was trimmed by 1 base and the J gene end by 5 bases; junction bases not matched to a gene: 5. CDR1 and CDR2 from the germline V gene are KGHSH and LQKENI. The CDR3 has 15 residues. PCR amplification relied on 60 Vbeta primers (plus 13 Jbeta primers). The assay was immunoSEQ multiplex PCR, and TCRdb's table has in-frame clones only and misses some. The data show 160,000 or so clones, with about 80% seen just once and roughly 1.3% held by the top ten. The chain is built from TRBV18 and TRBJ1-1; 9 positions agree with TRBD1. This TCR came from a man aged 25 to 45 in good health and CMV-seronegative. Sequencing was performed on PBMCs. The CDR3 spells CASSPRTGVDTEAFF. As DNA, the CDR3 is TGTGCCAGCTCACCACGGACAGGGGTAGATACTGAAGCTTTCTTT.